This TCR beta chain was documented in a study of breast tumors, draining lymph nodes, adjacent tissues. Findings and caveats of the study: Compared with basal-like, luminal-like tumors shared significantly more repertoire with nontumor tissue. Findings are consistent with lymph node origin and intratumoral expansion of most tumor T cells.

Breast cancer patients provided tissue from their axillary draining lymph nodes. TCRdb reprocessed the multiplex PCR reads with MiXCR, giving one entry per CDR3 protein. The table lists roughly 100,000 distinct CDR3 sequences, less than 40% of them singletons. As for this clonotype: Its antigen is not known. Possible read error: a much larger clone is one base away.

Sequencing was done on a sample of axillary lymph node tissue. This receptor was taken from a female donor with breast cancer. Some clones in this sample may be carry-over from other donors' samples.

The CDR3 spells CASSPGSWANEKLFF. As DNA, the CDR3 is TGTGCCAGCAGTCCAGGGAGCTGGGCTAATGAAAAACTGTTTTTT. The chain carries TRBV28 and TRBJ1-4; D perhaps matches TRBD1 (5 bases). Looked up from germline, CDR1 is MDHEN and CDR2 is SYDVKM. Trimming pared 5 bases from V and 3 bases from J, leaving 13 bases between. This CDR3 is built from 15 residues.